This T cell receptor beta chain comes out of a study of control samples from healthy donors and cancer patients. The table came from immunoSEQ multiplex PCR; TCRdb's copy has only in-frame clones and leaves some out. This table has approximately 170,000 clones, around 91% appearing once. Germline V gene data show CDR1 as SGHNT and CDR2 as YYREEE (reference sequence). Trimming pared 5 bases from V and 7 bases from J, leaving 13 bases between. CDR3 length: 13 amino acids. Input material: blood. The rearrangement uses TRBV5-4 and TRBJ2-4, with D possibly being TRBD1 (6 bases). This TCR was recovered from a woman aged 45 to 65 in good health. The CDR3 loop reads CASRGDIMNIQYF. The CDR3 nucleotides read TGTGCCAGCAGGGGGGACATAATGAACATTCAGTACTTC. The variable domain in full, completed from reference TRBV5-4 and TRBJ2-4, reads ETGVTQSPTHLIKTRGQQVTLRCSSQSGHNTVSWYQQALGQGPQFIFQYYREEENGRGNFPPRFSGLQFPNYSSELNVNALELDDSALYLCASRGDIMNIQYFGAGTRLSVL.